A selection of T cell receptor beta chains follows, all from one sample in a study of immune characterization of retroperitoneal liposarcoma. TCRdb processed the PCR reads anew with MiXCR; each CDR3 protein has one entry. The table records some 11,000 distinct CDR3 sequences, 27% of them present only once. The sequencing input was tumor tissue. The origin of the receptors is a male donor with retroperitoneal liposarcoma. Each CDR3 is given with its conserved first and last residue. A D gene is named only where the DNA matches it firmly. The listing skips clone size in some rows; elsewhere it reads once, few, many or a size class.

J,D,size,V,DNA,CDR3
TRBJ2-5,TRBD1,medium-sized,TRBV6-1,TGTGCCAGCAGGCAGGGGGTGACCCAGCAGACGGAGACCCAGTACTTC,CASRQGVTQQTETQYF
TRBJ2-5,-,-,TRBV6-1,TGTGCCAGCAGCCCGAAGCGAGAGACCCAGTACTTC,CASSPKRETQYF
TRBJ2-7,TRBD2,-,TRBV7-6,TGTGCCAGCAGCCCGGGGGGGGTTGACGAGCAGTACTTC,CASSPGGVDEQYF
TRBJ2-2,-,few,TRBV7-3,TGTGCCAGCAGCTTAACAGGACAGCCCGGGGAGCTGTTTTTT,CASSLTGQPGELFF
TRBJ1-3,-,-,TRBV7-2,TGTGCCAGCAGCTCTGGGCCAGGACGCACCATATATTTT,CASSSGPGRTIYF
TRBJ2-5,-,medium-sized,TRBV6-1,TGTGCCAGCAGTGAAGAGAGGGGAGAGACCCAGTACTTC,CASSEERGETQYF
TRBJ2-4,-,few,TRBV6-5,TGTGCCAGCAGTTACCTGCCAGGTGGTGGTTACAATGAGCAGTACTTC,CASSYLPGGGYNEQYF
TRBJ1-2,-,many,TRBV12-3/TRBV12-4,TGTGCCAGCAGTTACTTGGGTCCGGGGTATGGCTACACCTTC,CASSYLGPGYGYTF
TRBJ2-2,TRBD2,many,TRBV6-1,TGTGCCAGCAGGGGAGCGGGGGGAACCGGGGAGCTGTTTTTT,CASRGAGGTGELFF
TRBJ2-5,-,medium-sized,TRBV27,TGTGCCGCAGGGGGGGAGACCCAGTACTTC,CAAGGETQYF
TRBJ2-1,TRBD2,medium-sized,TRBV7-2,TGTGCCAGCAGCTTACGAACTAGCGGGATGGGTGAGACCCAGTTCTTC,CASSLRTSGMGETQFF
TRBJ1-4,-,-,TRBV11-2,TGTGCCAGCAGCCCGTTGCTTGGGTACGGTGAAAAACTGTTTTTT,CASSPLLGYGEKLFF
TRBJ1-4,-,medium-sized,TRBV10-1,TGCGCCAGCAGTGAGAGGGGGGGGGGATGCTGTGAAAAACTGTTTTTT,CASSERGGGCCEKLFF
TRBJ2-7,TRBD1,medium-sized,TRBV12-3/TRBV12-4,TGTGCCACCACCTTTGGGACAGGGGTATCTTATGAGCAGTACTTC,CATTFGTGVSYEQYF
TRBJ2-3,TRBD2,-,TRBV11-2,TGTGCCAGCAGCTTAGTGGTCGGACTAGCGGGGTACACAGATACGCAGTATTTT,CASSLVVGLAGYTDTQYF
TRBJ2-3,-,many,TRBV7-9,TGTGCCAGCAGCTTAGGGTTCGCGCTAAGCACAGATACGCAGTATTTT,CASSLGFALSTDTQYF
TRBJ1-3,TRBD1,-,TRBV6-1,TGTGCCAGCAGGTCCGGGACAGACTTCTTCATATATTTT,CASRSGTDFFIYF
TRBJ2-1,-,many,TRBV7-6,TGTGCCAGCAGCCCAGAGGACAGTGATTCATTCTACAATGAGCAGTTCTTC,CASSPEDSDSFYNEQFF
TRBJ2-3,-,medium-sized,TRBV6-1,TGTGCCAGCAGTGAAGCGCAGGGGTCAACAGATACGCAGTATTTT,CASSEAQGSTDTQYF
TRBJ2-7,TRBD2,-,TRBV27,TGTGCCAGCAGTTTCGGACTAGCGGGAGTCAACAATGAGCAGTACTTC,CASSFGLAGVNNEQYF
TRBJ2-3,TRBD2,few,TRBV28,TGTGCCAGCAGTTCCAGACTAGCGGGGGTCTCCACAGATACGCAGTATTTT,CASSSRLAGVSTDTQYF
TRBJ2-1,TRBD1,medium-sized,TRBV6-1,TGTGCCAGCAGCGGACAGGGGGCCGTCTACGAGCAGTTCTTC,CASSGQGAVYEQFF
TRBJ2-4,TRBD1,-,TRBV7-2,TGTGCCAGCAGCTTCAGACAGGGGGCTTACGACCAGTACTTC,CASSFRQGAYDQYF
TRBJ2-1,TRBD1,-,TRBV11-3,TGTGCCAGCAGCTCGTCGACAGGGAAGGAGACCCAGTTCTTC,CASSSSTGKETQFF
TRBJ2-7,TRBD2,many,TRBV12-3/TRBV12-4,TGTGCCAGCAGTTTAGAGGCTTGGACTAGCGGGAGGGCCAATGAGCAGTACTTC,CASSLEAWTSGRANEQYF
TRBJ2-7,TRBD1,-,TRBV7-3,TGTGCCAGCAGCTTAGCAGGGGGCGAGCAGTACTTC,CASSLAGGEQYF
TRBJ1-5,-,-,TRBV12-3/TRBV12-4,TGTGCCAGCAGTTTGACTGAACATCAGCCCCAGCATTTT,CASSLTEHQPQHF
TRBJ2-1,-,-,TRBV27,TGTGCCAGCAGTCCCCGAACGACTTCGCAACAAGATACCCAGTTCTTC,CASSPRTTSQQDTQFF
TRBJ2-7,-,once,TRBV6-7,TGTGCCAGCAGAACCCCAGAAACCTACGAGCAGTACTTC,CASRTPETYEQYF
TRBJ2-1,-,-,TRBV11-2,TGTGCCAGCAGCTACGGACTCGGGGAGACCCAGTTCTTC,CASSYGLGETQFF
TRBJ2-1,-,many,TRBV27,TGTGCCAGCGGCGTACAGGAGCAGTTCTTC,CASGVQEQFF
TRBJ2-7,-,medium-sized,TRBV12-3/TRBV12-4,TGTGCCAGCAGCTTAAACCGGCAGTACTTC,CASSLNRQYF
TRBJ2-7,TRBD1,-,TRBV7-2,TGTGCCAGCAGCTCAGAGACAGGGACCTCCTACGAGCAGTACTTC,CASSSETGTSYEQYF
TRBJ2-7,TRBD1,many,TRBV6-1,TGTGCCAGCAGTGAAGGGGACAGGGGCGAGCAGTACTTC,CASSEGDRGEQYF
TRBJ2-1,TRBD2,-,TRBV6-1,TGTGCCAGCAGGATTAGACTAGCGGGATACAATGAGCAGTTCTTC,CASRIRLAGYNEQFF
TRBJ2-7,TRBD1,many,TRBV6-1,TGTGCCAGCACCCGACAGGGACCCTACAATGAGCAGTACTTC,CASTRQGPYNEQYF
TRBJ1-5,TRBD1,many,TRBV7-2,TGTGCCAGCAGCCCGACAGGGGGGAATCAGCCCCAGCATTTT,CASSPTGGNQPQHF